These 27 T cell receptor beta chains were sequenced from one sample in a study of cytomegalovirus exposure and HLA in healthy donors. PCR primers comprised 60 Vbeta and 13 Jbeta primers. Assay used: immunoSEQ multiplex PCR; TCRdb lists only in-frame clones, some missing. The data contain 60,000 to 70,000 clones, about 61% of them singletons. Sample: PBMCs. These receptors originate from a woman aged 50 to 60 in good health and CMV-seronegative.

The sample holds a few counts of this clone. The chain carries TRBV14 and TRBJ1-4; D gene unclear. Trimming removed 0 bases from V and 8 bases from J, with 16 bases in between. The CDR3 contains 16 residues. CDR1 is SGHDN, CDR2 FVKESK, per germline. The CDR3 DNA sequence: TGTGCCAGCAGCCAAGATAACGGGAATATCGACGAAAAACTGTTTTTT. This encodes CASSQDNGNIDEKLFF.

The chain uses TRBV11-2 and TRBJ2-7, with 9 bases aligning to TRBD2. Unmatched junction bases numbered 11, after V lost 5 bases and J lost 3 bases. Germline CDR1 and CDR2: SGHAT and FQNNGV. This CDR3 has 16 residues. CDR3 sequence: CASSPSAAGGLYEQYF. In nucleotides, the CDR3 is TGTGCCAGCAGCCCCTCCGCAGCGGGAGGTCTCTACGAGCAGTACTTC. The full variable domain, completed using reference TRBV11-2 and TRBJ2-7, is EAGVAQSPRYKIIEKRQSVAFWCNPISGHATLYWYQQILGQGPKLLIQFQNNGVVDDSQLPKDRFSAERLKGVDSTLKIQPAKLEDSAVYLCASSPSAAGGLYEQYFGPGTRLTVT.

The V and J genes are TRBV29-1 and TRBJ2-3, with 7 nucleotides matching TRBD1. This CDR3 spans 16 amino acids. V gave up 2 bases and J gave up 2 bases; unmatched junction bases: 10. Germline lookup yields CDR1 SQVTM and CDR2 ANQGSEA. As DNA, the CDR3 is TGCAGCGTTGAAAGGGCGGGTCAGGGGGACACAGATACGCAGTATTTT. As protein: CSVERAGQGDTDTQYF.

This clone was detected a few times. The V call is TRBV6-5, the J call TRBJ1-1, with 8 nucleotides matching TRBD1. CDR1 is MNHEY and CDR2 is SVGAGI in the germline V gene. After removal of 4 bases from V and 3 bases from J, the junction contained 7 bases not matched to a gene. This CDR3 is 15 amino acids long. CDR3 residues: CASSSHLQGDTEAFF. Here the CDR3 DNA reads TGTGCCAGCAGTTCCCACCTACAGGGGGACACTGAAGCTTTCTTT.

The gene calls are TRBV9 and TRBJ1-2; TRBD1 aligns across 8 bases. In germline, CDR1 is SGDLS, CDR2 YYNGEE. This CDR3 has 15 amino acids. With V trimmed by 0 bases and J by 4 bases, 5 bases remained unmatched. In DNA form, the CDR3 reads TGTGCCAGCAGCGTAGCTTTGGACAGGGTCTATGGCTACACCTTC. Protein: CASSVALDRVYGYTF.

The CDR3 DNA is TGCGCCAGCAGCCAACTAGCGGGTAAGGACTACGAGCAGTACTTC. Its protein product is CASSQLAGKDYEQYF. The chain has TRBV4-3 and TRBJ2-7; 8 nucleotides agree with TRBD2. The J segment lost 3 bases and the V segment lost 2 bases, leaving 6 bases of the junction unmatched. There are 15 residues in the CDR3. Germline V gene lookup returns CDR1 LGHNA and CDR2 YSLEER.

The V call is TRBV18, the J call TRBJ1-1, with D hard to call. There are 13 residues in the CDR3. V was cut by 0 bases and J by 7 bases, with 9 bases left in between. Germline V gene lookup returns CDR1 KGHSH and CDR2 LQKENI. CDR3: CASSPPPGFEAFF. As DNA, the CDR3 is TGTGCCAGCTCACCACCCCCGGGTTTTGAAGCTTTCTTT.

The rearrangement joins TRBV6-5 to TRBJ2-5; TRBD1 matches at 8 bases. Trimming removed 4 bases from V and 2 bases from J; junction bases left unmatched: 3. This CDR3 is built from 14 residues. Germline V lookup: CDR1 MNHEY, CDR2 SVGAGI. CDR3 sequence reads: CASSFRTGQETQYF. DNA of the CDR3: TGTGCCAGCAGTTTCAGGACAGGGCAAGAGACCCAGTACTTC.

The chain links TRBV5-4 to TRBJ2-3, with a tentative D call TRBD2 (6 bases). The CDR3 totals 16 residues. CDR1 is SGHNT and CDR2 is YYREEE in the germline V gene (reference sequence). The V end lost 5 bases, the J end lost 1 base, and 17 bases lay between the germline ends. The chain's CDR3 is CASREGRLARTDTQYF. Here the CDR3 DNA reads TGTGCCAGCAGGGAAGGGCGGCTAGCGCGCACAGATACGCAGTATTTT.

V is TRBV5-1 and J is TRBJ2-5, with 9 bases fitting TRBD2. The CDR3 runs 16 residues. V lost 3 bases and J lost 4; bases outside the gene matches: 10. Germline V lookup: CDR1 SGHRS, CDR2 YFSETQ. The CDR3 DNA reads TGCGCCAGCAGCTCTCAAATAGCGGGAGTATCAGAGACCCAGTACTTC. This sequence encodes CASSSQIAGVSETQYF.

The V call is TRBV9, the J call TRBJ2-5, with TRBD1 matching 7 bases. With 4 bases clipped from V and 2 bases from J, the junction kept 5 bases outside the gene matches. Germline CDR1 reads SGDLS; CDR2 reads YYNGEE. This CDR3 spans 14 amino acids. The CDR3 sequence: CASSPEQGQETQYF. The CDR3 DNA sequence: TGTGCCAGCAGCCCCGAACAGGGGCAAGAGACCCAGTACTTC.

This clone has a handful of counts. The genes are TRBV5-1 and TRBJ2-2; tentatively, D is TRBD2 (6 bases). Germline CDR1 reads SGHRS; CDR2 reads YFSETQ. This CDR3 contains 15 residues. V shed 3 bases and J shed 5 bases, with 14 bases lying between them. CDR3 nucleotide sequence: TGCGCCAGCAGCTCGACGGCGGGATTTACCGGGGAGCTGTTTTTT. It codes for CASSSTAGFTGELFF.

In regard to this clone: The junction does not match germline at one end; this may be a read error. The gene calls are TRBV7-7 and TRBJ2-2; the D gene is possibly TRBD2 (6 bases). The germline gives CDR1 SSHAT, CDR2 FNYEAQ (reference sequence). The CDR3 contains 14 residues. CDR3 coding DNA: TGTGCTAGCAGCCCGGAGGGGAACACCGGGGAGCTGTTTTTT. Translation gives CASSPEGNTGELFF.

The rearrangement joins TRBV19 to TRBJ2-1; D possibly corresponds to TRBD1 (6 bases). The CDR3 contains 20 residues. Germline loops: CDR1 LNHDA, CDR2 SQIVND (reference sequence). Trimming stripped 5 bases from V and 6 bases from J, with 32 bases between. CDR3: CASSGTHRERYSLWGNEQFF. Here the CDR3 DNA reads TGTGCCAGTAGTGGAACTCACAGGGAGCGCTATAGCTTGTGGGGCAATGAGCAGTTCTTC.

This clone was seen more than once but under ten times. The rearrangement uses TRBV4-3 and TRBJ1-2, with a possible D match to TRBD1 (6 bases). Germline CDR1 reads LGHNA; CDR2 reads YSLEER. The CDR3 is made up of 16 amino acids. The ends were cut back, 2 bases at V and 1 base at J, with 14 bases in the middle. CDR3 in amino acids: CASSQRYGQSNYGYTF. The CDR3 bases are TGCGCCAGCAGCCAAAGATACGGACAGAGTAACTATGGCTACACCTTC.

This clone is a singleton in its sample. The J gene is TRBJ2-7, the V gene TRBV27; D is perhaps TRBD2 (5 bases). V was trimmed by 5 bases and J by 3 bases, leaving 17 bases between them. This CDR3 comprises 15 residues. Germline CDR1 MNHEY, CDR2 SMNVEV (reference sequence). The CDR3 spells CASSPTERANYEQYF. CDR3 coding DNA: TGTGCCAGCAGTCCTACGGAGAGGGCGAACTACGAGCAGTACTTC.

The chain carries TRBV28 and TRBJ1-4, with 7 nucleotides matching TRBD1. In germline, CDR1 is MDHEN, CDR2 SYDVKM. V shed 6 bases and J 7 bases; nucleotides not matched to a gene: 8. This CDR3 has 14 amino acids. The CDR3 nucleotides read TGTGCCAGCAGCTCCGACAGGGAGACTGAAAAACTGTTTTTT. Protein product: CASSSDRETEKLFF.

The chain is built from TRBV19 and TRBJ1-1; 12 positions match TRBD1. The V gene end was trimmed by 4 bases and the J gene end by 8 bases; junction bases not matched to a gene: 8. Germline V gene data show CDR1 as LNHDA and CDR2 as SQIVND (reference sequence). The CDR3 consists of 15 residues. The CDR3 here is CASSTKGQGAFEAFF. Here the CDR3 DNA reads TGTGCCAGTAGTACCAAGGGACAGGGGGCCTTCGAAGCTTTCTTT.

This clone was recorded a few times. The chain uses TRBV5-6 and TRBJ1-1; D is undetermined. V was clipped by 3 bases and J by 11 bases, with 14 bases between them. Looked up from germline, CDR1 is SGHDT and CDR2 is YYEEEE. This CDR3 comprises 12 residues. Here the CDR3 reads CASSWTAGGAFF. As DNA, the CDR3 is TGTGCCAGCAGCTGGACGGCTGGAGGGGCTTTCTTT.

This chain connects TRBV6-5 to TRBJ2-3, with TRBD1 identical over 7 bases. CDR1 and CDR2 (germline): MNHEY, SVGAGI. This CDR3 comprises 15 residues. V dropped 6 bases and J dropped 5; count of bases not matched to a gene: 11. CDR3 coding DNA: TGTGCCAGCAGCCCTAAGACAGGGATTAAAGATACGCAGTATTTT. Its translation: CASSPKTGIKDTQYF.

This clone has just a few counts. This CDR3 is CSVTRTGDSDGYTF. CDR3 coding DNA: TGCAGCGTTACCCGGACAGGGGATTCGGATGGCTACACCTTC. The gene calls are TRBV29-1 and TRBJ1-2, with 9 bases fitting TRBD1. Germline CDR1 and CDR2: SQVTM and ANQGSEA. V shed 5 bases, J shed 6 bases, and the junction held 10 bases outside the gene matches. The CDR3 loop spans 14 amino acids.

The gene calls are TRBV6-5 and TRBJ2-7; 8 nucleotides line up with TRBD2. V dropped 6 bases and J dropped 3; count of bases not matched to a gene: 10. The germline V gene encodes CDR1 MNHEY and CDR2 SVGAGI. The CDR3 runs to 15 residues. In nucleotides, the CDR3 is TGTGCCAGCAGAGTCTCGAGCGGGGGTTTCTACGAGCAGTACTTC. Amino acid sequence: CASRVSSGGFYEQYF.

This clone was recorded once. The V call is TRBV7-9, the J call TRBJ1-2; D unresolved. V gave up 1 base and J gave up 8 bases, with 5 bases separating them. CDR1 is SEHNR, CDR2 FQNEAQ, per germline (reference sequence). CDR3 length: 11 amino acids. The CDR3 loop is CASSLERGYTF. CDR3 coding DNA: TGTGCCAGCAGCTTAGAGAGGGGCTACACCTTC.

The J gene is TRBJ2-2, the V gene TRBV7-9, with D hard to call. Per the germline V gene, CDR1 is SEHNR and CDR2 is FQNEAQ (reference sequence). This CDR3 is 15 amino acids long. The V gene lost 5 bases and the J gene lost 0 bases, with 10 bases spanning the gap. The CDR3 coding sequence is TGTGCCAGCAGCCCCAGCGCGTCGAACACCGGGGAGCTGTTTTTT. Protein product: CASSPSASNTGELFF.

The J gene is TRBJ1-3, the V gene TRBV21-1; TRBD1, the table's D call, lacks a check against the DNA. TRBV21-1 is reported as a pseudogene. The CDR3 has 19 residues. CDR3 amino acids: CASSKYSSGEDRARNTIYF. The CDR3 region has the DNA TGTGCCAGCAGCAAATACTCTTCAGGAGAGGACAGGGCACGAAACACCATATATTTT.

The V and J genes are TRBV20-1 and TRBJ2-7; weak D call: TRBD1 (6 bases). Germline assignment: CDR1 DFQATT and CDR2 SNEGSKA (reference sequence). The CDR3 spans 10 residues. Trimming removed 6 bases at V and 6 bases at J, with 9 bases between. CDR3 coding DNA: TGCAGTGCCACCAGGGGCGAGCAGTACTTC. Encoded protein: CSATRGEQYF.

This chain links TRBV19 with TRBJ2-5, with a weak D call TRBD2 (7 bases). The CDR3 loop spans 16 amino acids. V was shortened by 0 bases and J by 5 bases, with 16 bases between the two germline ends. Germline CDR1 and CDR2: LNHDA and SQIVND (reference sequence). The CDR3 nucleotides read TGTGCCAGTAGTATAGAGGCCACGGGGGGCTGGGAGACCCAGTACTTC. Protein sequence: CASSIEATGGWETQYF. Drawing the rest from reference TRBV19 and TRBJ2-5, the complete variable domain is DGGITQSPKYLFRKEGQNVTLSCEQNLNHDAMYWYRQDPGQGLRLIYYSQIVNDFQKGDIAEGYSVSREKKESFPLTVTSAQKNPTAFYLCASSIEATGGWETQYFGPGTRLLVL.